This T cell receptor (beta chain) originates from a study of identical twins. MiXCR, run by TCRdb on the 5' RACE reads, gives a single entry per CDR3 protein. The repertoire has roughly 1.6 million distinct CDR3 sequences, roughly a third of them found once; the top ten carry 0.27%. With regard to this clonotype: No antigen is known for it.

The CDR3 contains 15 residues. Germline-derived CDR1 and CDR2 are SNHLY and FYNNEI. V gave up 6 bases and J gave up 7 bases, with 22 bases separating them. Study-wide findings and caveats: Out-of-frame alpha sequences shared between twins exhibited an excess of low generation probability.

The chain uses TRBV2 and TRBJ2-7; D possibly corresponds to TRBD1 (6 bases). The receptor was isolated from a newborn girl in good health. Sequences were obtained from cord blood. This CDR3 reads CASSEQGRSYNEQYF. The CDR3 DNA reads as TGTGCCAGCAGCGAACAGGGAAGATCCTACAATGAGCAGTACTTC.